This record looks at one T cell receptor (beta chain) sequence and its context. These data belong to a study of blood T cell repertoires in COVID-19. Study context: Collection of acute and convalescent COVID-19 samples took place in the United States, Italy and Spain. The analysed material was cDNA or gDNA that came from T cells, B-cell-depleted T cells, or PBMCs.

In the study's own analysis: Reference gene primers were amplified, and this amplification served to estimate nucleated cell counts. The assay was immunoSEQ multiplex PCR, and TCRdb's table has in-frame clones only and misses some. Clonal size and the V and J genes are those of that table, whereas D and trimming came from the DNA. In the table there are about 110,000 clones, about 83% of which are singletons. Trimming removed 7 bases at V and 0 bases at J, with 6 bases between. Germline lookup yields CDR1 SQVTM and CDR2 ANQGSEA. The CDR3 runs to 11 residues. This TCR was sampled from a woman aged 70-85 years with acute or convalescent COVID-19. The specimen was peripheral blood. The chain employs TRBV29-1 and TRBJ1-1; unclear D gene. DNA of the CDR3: TGCAGCGCCGACATGAACACTGAAGCTTTCTTT. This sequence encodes CSADMNTEAFF. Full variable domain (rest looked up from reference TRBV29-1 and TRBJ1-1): SAVISQKPSRDICQRGTSLTIQCQVDSQVTMMFWYRQQPGQSLTLIATANQGSEATYESGFVIDKFPISRPNLTFSTLTVSNMSPEDSSIYLCSADMNTEAFFGQGTRLTVV.